The 25 T cell receptor beta chains below come from one sample, sequenced in a study of early T cells in non-severe SARS-CoV-2 infection. TCRdb itself ran the 5' RACE reads through MiXCR, one entry per CDR3 protein. The sample has about 10,000 distinct CDR3 sequences; roughly 4.4% are singletons. Sequenced material: whole blood. The receptors derive from an adult who was a healthcare worker with PCR-confirmed SARS-CoV-2 infection or an uninfected control (not recorded which).

Many counts were recorded for this clonotype. The V call is TRBV18, the J call TRBJ2-7, with 10 bases identical to TRBD1. The V gene's germline CDR1 is KGHSH and CDR2 LQKENI. The CDR3 is made up of 13 amino acids. Losses at the gene ends were 8 bases for V and 3 bases for J; bases not matched to a gene: 4. As DNA, the CDR3 is TGTGCCAGCCAGGGACAGGGGAACTACGAGCAGTACTTC. Protein sequence: CASQGQGNYEQYF.

This clonotype came up many times. This chain uses TRBV19 with TRBJ2-3; the D gene is possibly TRBD2 (7 bases). Germline V lookup: CDR1 LNHDA, CDR2 SQIVND (reference sequence). The CDR3 loop spans 15 amino acids. The ends were cut back, 7 bases at V and 6 bases at J, with 20 bases in the middle. This CDR3 is CASTPEGGHPDTQYF. CDR3 nucleotide sequence: TGTGCCAGTACCCCGGAGGGGGGGCACCCCGATACGCAGTATTTT.

Concerning this clonotype: A read error may explain this, as a much larger clone is one base away. Because it lacks the conserved phenylalanine or tryptophan at the end, this CDR3 is likely a read error. V is TRBV7-6 and J is TRBJ2-7, with D uncertain. V lost 1 base and J 5 bases, leaving 15 bases between the germline ends. In germline, CDR1 is SGHVS, CDR2 FNYEAQ. The CDR3 is 15 amino acids. CDR3 region: CASSLGTGPADEQYL. In DNA, the CDR3 is TGTGCCAGCAGCTTAGGTACTGGCCCGGCGGACGAGCAGTACTTA.

This sequence joins TRBV29-1 and TRBJ1-2, with a tentative D call TRBD1 (6 bases). The CDR3 runs 13 residues. Trimming cost V 7 bases and J 8 bases, with 20 bases left between them. CDR1 is SQVTM and CDR2 is ANQGSEA in the germline V gene. DNA for the CDR3: TGCAGCGGTCTTACAGGGAATGGCGACGGCTACACCTTC. It codes for CSGLTGNGDGYTF.

This clonotype was seen many times. V is TRBV7-9 and J is TRBJ2-1; D gene uncertain. Germline lookup yields CDR1 SEHNR and CDR2 FQNEAQ (reference sequence). The length of the CDR3 is 14 residues. V dropped 5 bases and J dropped 4 bases, with 12 bases sitting between them. Here the CDR3 DNA reads TGTGCCAGCAGCCCTTCATACACGTACAATGAGCAGTTCTTC. It encodes CASSPSYTYNEQFF.

The chain uses TRBV7-9 and TRBJ2-7, with D tentatively TRBD1 (6 bases). Germline CDR1 is SEHNR and CDR2 is FQNEAQ (reference sequence). V lost 5 bases and J lost 2, with 16 bases in between. This CDR3 has 15 residues. The CDR3 loop reads CASSPPTGTPYEQYF. The CDR3, as DNA: TGTGCCAGCAGCCCGCCAACCGGGACACCCTACGAGCAGTACTTC.

Sample share makes this clonotype medium-sized. The V call is TRBV12-3 or TRBV12-4, the J call TRBJ1-1; D is ambiguous. Trimming removed 3 bases at V and 6 bases at J, with 5 bases between. The CDR3 totals 11 residues. In DNA form, the CDR3 reads TGTGCCAGCAGTTTCGACGCTGAAGCTTTCTTT. This gives the protein CASSFDAEAFF.

This clonotype was observed at least ten times. The chain carries TRBV11-2 and TRBJ1-6, with 7 bases aligning to TRBD1. In germline, CDR1 is SGHAT, CDR2 FQNNGV. There are 16 residues in the CDR3. The V and J ends lost 5 bases and 7 bases, in that order; junction bases with no gene match: 11. The CDR3 DNA is TGTGCCAGCAGCCCCCCGACGACAGGGCGAAATTCACCCCTCCACTTT. Amino acids: CASSPPTTGRNSPLHF.

The table lists this clonotype with a few counts. The genes are TRBV20-1 and TRBJ2-2; TRBD2 is a possible D gene (5 bases). V was cut by 3 bases and J by 8 bases, with 13 bases left in between. This CDR3 has 13 residues. CDR1 is DFQATT, CDR2 SNEGSKA, per germline (reference sequence). The chain's CDR3 is CSASGLRLGELFF. The CDR3 DNA sequence: TGCAGTGCTAGTGGACTCAGGCTAGGGGAGCTGTTTTTT.

This clonotype is classed as medium-sized. The rearrangement links TRBV20-1 to TRBJ2-3, with D maybe TRBD2 (5 bases). The CDR3 is 17 residues long. The germline V and J ends were trimmed by 0 bases and 0 bases, with 16 bases remaining between them. Germline-derived CDR1 and CDR2 are DFQATT and SNEGSKA (reference sequence). The CDR3 spells CSARDEGTQRSTDTQYF. The CDR3 region has the DNA TGCAGTGCTAGAGATGAGGGTACGCAGCGGAGCACAGATACGCAGTATTTT.

This clonotype was seen at least ten times. This rearrangement joins TRBV19 to TRBJ2-3, with TRBD1 as a possible D gene (6 bases). V dropped 3 bases and J dropped 2 bases, with 15 bases sitting between them. The length of the CDR3 is 16 residues. Germline assignment: CDR1 LNHDA and CDR2 SQIVND (reference sequence). The CDR3 here is CASSIQGIPNTDTQYF. The CDR3, as DNA: TGTGCCAGTAGTATCCAGGGGATACCCAACACAGATACGCAGTATTTT. Full variable domain (missing parts from reference TRBV19 and TRBJ2-3): DGGITQSPKYLFRKEGQNVTLSCEQNLNHDAMYWYRQDPGQGLRLIYYSQIVNDFQKGDIAEGYSVSREKKESFPLTVTSAQKNPTAFYLCASSIQGIPNTDTQYFGPGTRLTVL.

In this sample, this clonotype turned up many times. The chain links TRBV6-4 to TRBJ2-3, with 11 bases aligning to TRBD2. V lost 3 bases to trimming and J lost 1 base; unmatched junction nucleotides: 6. Germline-derived CDR1 and CDR2 are MRHNA and SNTAGT. The CDR3 has 17 amino acids. As DNA, the CDR3 is TGTGCCAGCAGTGAACTAGCGGGGGCCGGTGGCACAGATACGCAGTATTTT. Encoded protein: CASSELAGAGGTDTQYF.

This clonotype was seen at least ten times. This chain uses TRBV18 with TRBJ1-1, with 7 bases identical to TRBD1. The V and J ends lost 5 bases and 3 bases, in that order; junction bases with no gene match: 6. Germline lookup yields CDR1 KGHSH and CDR2 LQKENI. The CDR3 covers 14 residues. The CDR3 DNA reads TGTGCCAGCTCAAGACAGGGTCGGGACACTGAAGCTTTCTTT. Translation gives CASSRQGRDTEAFF.

This clonotype was seen more than once but under ten times. This chain connects TRBV11-2 to TRBJ2-7, with D perhaps TRBD1 or TRBD2 (6 bases each). V was clipped by 4 bases and J by 3 bases, with 19 bases between them. The CDR3 consists of 16 residues. The germline V gene encodes CDR1 SGHAT and CDR2 FQNNGV. Written as DNA, the CDR3 is TGTGCCAGCAGCTCCCGGGGGCGGGGTGTAAGCTACGAGCAGTACTTC. Protein product: CASSSRGRGVSYEQYF.

This clonotype is labeled medium-sized. The chain has TRBV6-5 and TRBJ1-1; possible D gene TRBD1, 5 bases. V lost 1 base and J lost 1, with 7 bases in between. CDR1 is MNHEY, CDR2 SVGAGI, per germline. The CDR3 spans 14 residues. CDR3 nucleotide sequence: TGTGCCAGCAGTTACTATGGGGGGAACACTGAAGCTTTCTTT. This codes for CASSYYGGNTEAFF.

This clonotype came up many times. This chain uses TRBV6-1 with TRBJ2-5; tentatively, D is TRBD1 or TRBD2 (6 bases each). V was trimmed by 7 bases and J by 5 bases, leaving 20 bases between them. The germline gives CDR1 MNHNS, CDR2 SASEGT. This CDR3 has 15 residues. CDR3 amino acids: CASIPWLGGAETQYF. CDR3 bases: TGTGCCAGCATCCCTTGGCTGGGGGGCGCGGAGACCCAGTACTTC.

CDR3 sequence: CASSLGQGWETEAFF. CDR3 bases: TGTGCCAGCAGCTTGGGTCAGGGGTGGGAGACTGAAGCTTTCTTT. The rearrangement links TRBV7-6 to TRBJ1-1, with a possible D match to TRBD1 (6 bases). Trimming cost V 3 bases and J 5 bases, with 16 bases left between them. The CDR3 runs 15 residues. Germline CDR1 reads SGHVS; CDR2 reads FNYEAQ.

This clonotype rates as medium-sized. V is TRBV5-1 and J is TRBJ2-7; D call uncertain. Trimming removed 2 bases at V and 2 bases at J, with 8 bases between. Per the germline V gene, CDR1 is SGHRS and CDR2 is YFSETQ. The CDR3 length is 13 residues. CDR3 in amino acids: CASSFAGTYEQYF. The CDR3, as DNA: TGCGCCAGCAGCTTTGCAGGAACCTACGAGCAGTACTTC.

Only a few counts were recorded for this clonotype. The genes are TRBV6-5 and TRBJ1-2; perhaps TRBD1 as D (6 bases). The V end was cut by 6 bases, the J end by 10 bases, with 15 bases between. CDR3 length: 12 amino acids. Germline V gene lookup returns CDR1 MNHEY and CDR2 SVGAGI. CDR3 bases: TGTGCCAGCAGAGGGGACATTAGCTACTACACCTTC. Amino acid sequence: CASRGDISYYTF.

This clonotype came up many times. The chain is built from TRBV29-1 and TRBJ2-2, with D unresolved. The germline V gene has CDR1 SQVTM and CDR2 ANQGSEA. Trimming removed 5 bases from V and 0 bases from J, with 13 bases in between. This CDR3 has 15 residues. CDR3 nucleotides: TGCAGCGTTATGTTTGGCAGCGCGAACACCGGGGAGCTGTTTTTT. Its protein product is CSVMFGSANTGELFF.

This clonotype was seen only a few times. V and J are TRBV7-2 and TRBJ2-6; 7 bases agree with TRBD1. This CDR3 comprises 17 residues. Trimming removed 0 bases from V and 0 bases from J; junction bases left unmatched: 2. Germline V lookup: CDR1 SGHTA, CDR2 FQGNSA. DNA for the CDR3: TGTGCCAGCAGCTTAGCACAGGGGCACTCTGGGGCCAACGTCCTGACTTTC. Translation: CASSLAQGHSGANVLTF. Looking up the rest from reference TRBV7-2 and TRBJ2-6 gives the full variable domain: GAGVSQSPSNKVTEKGKDVELRCDPISGHTALYWYRQSLGQGLEFLIYFQGNSAPDKSGLPSDRFSAERTGGSVSTLTIQRTQQEDSAVYLCASSLAQGHSGANVLTFGAGSRLTVL.

The gene calls are TRBV12-3 or TRBV12-4 and TRBJ1-1, with D possibly being TRBD1 (5 bases). This CDR3 is built from 13 residues. V gave up 4 bases and J gave up 1 base, with 7 bases separating them. CDR3 sequence reads: CASSSQGNTEAFF. Written as DNA, the CDR3 is TGTGCCAGCAGTTCGCAGGGGAACACTGAAGCTTTCTTT.

This clonotype appeared a few times. One junction end does not reproduce the germline sequence, and a read error may be involved. The V gene is TRBV7-7, the J gene TRBJ2-1; 9 bases agree with TRBD2. Per the germline V gene, CDR1 is SSHAT and CDR2 is FNYEAQ (reference sequence). The CDR3 has 15 amino acids. The CDR3 region has the DNA TGTGCTAGCAGCTTAGCCTTAGCGGGGGCGAATGAGCAGTTCTTC. It translates to CASSLALAGANEQFF.

This clonotype is classed as medium-sized. This rearrangement joins TRBV28 to TRBJ2-3; D is undetermined. Germline V gene data show CDR1 as MDHEN and CDR2 as SYDVKM. The CDR3 extends over 13 amino acids. V shed 8 bases and J shed 2 bases, with 11 bases lying between them. Written as DNA, the CDR3 is TGTGCCAGCCGAAAGGGATCCACAGATACGCAGTATTTT. This codes for CASRKGSTDTQYF.

This clonotype has a count of ten or more. The chain carries TRBV29-1 and TRBJ2-2, with 8 nucleotides matching TRBD1. With V trimmed by 6 bases and J by 8 bases, 11 bases remained unmatched. Germline CDR1 and CDR2: SQVTM and ANQGSEA. CDR3 length equals 14 residues. The CDR3 DNA reads as TGCAGCGTCCAGCCCCAGGGGGCCAGTGGGGAGCTGTTTTTT. Its translation is CSVQPQGASGELFF.